The present T cell receptor beta chain was sequenced within a study of cytomegalovirus exposure and HLA in healthy donors (dated by TCRdb to between 2016 and 2019). Context from the whole study: In an earlier analysis of around 540 of the donors, around 300 Gb of sequence data and some 100 million unique TCR beta sequences from some 170 million T cells were reported. Among the roughly 390 genotyped donors, approximately 81% belonged to the genetic ancestry cluster associated with self-reported Caucasian donors. Among 398 genotyped donors of the cohort, an average of 235,054 unique TCR beta nucleotide sequences were sequenced per donor, around 18% of them non-productive. A later analysis re-examined previously published TCR beta repertoires from roughly 720 donors and added high-resolution HLA genotyping to investigate patterns of TCR occurrence. An early release that covered 500 to 800 HLA-typed donors contained approximately 300 gigabases of sequencing data and around 80 million unique TCR sequences. Typing coverage varied by locus: about 629-640 donors for A, B, C, DRB1 and DQB1; roughly 510 for DQA1; about 600 for DPA1; approximately 490 for DPB1. Rather than drawing on any new phenotypic data, the later analysis identified candidate immune exposures from TCR beta sequences and the way those sequences occurred across donors. Five DR-DQ haplotypes were treated as single units for association and clustering because of strong linkage in the cohort. High-throughput TCR immunosequencing, statistical association of individual TCRs with disease status, and machine learning were combined to predict cytomegalovirus infection status. HLA typing covered class I and class II loci at four-digit resolution. Genome-wide SNP genotypes for about three fifths of the roughly 670 donors were used in a later genetic analysis, which treated that subset as a discovery cohort. The study used immunosequencing to profile the T cell repertoires of approximately 640 subjects and linked those repertoires to cytomegalovirus serostatus. All discovery cohort repertoires had been generated using a single sequencing platform. The study was designed to test whether signatures of past pathogen exposure could be identified by cataloging public T cell receptors. To decide whether each TCR beta V gene segment behaved as functional or pseudogenic, an earlier analysis of some 600 of the donors relied on high-throughput TCR beta sequencing. Donor age, sex, ethnicity and CMV serostatus were compiled alongside the repertoire data. Besides the first cohort of around 700 subjects, a separate validation cohort made up of about 120 different subjects was used.

A remark on this clone: The antigen it binds to is not known. No base quality information exists; no much larger clone differs at one position.

Libraries were constructed by the immunoSEQ multiplex PCR assay. For the multiplex PCR, a mixture combining 60 forward primers for TCR Vbeta segments and 13 reverse primers for TCR Jbeta segments was used. A multiplex PCR assay on genomic DNA amplified the CDR3 region of rearranged TCR beta genes. Amplified TCR beta libraries were sequenced as 87-base-pair reads on the Illumina HiSeq System. In the paper's pipeline: A later analysis counted some 80 million unique TCR beta chains across the 666 repertoires, and some 11 million of these chains were shared by at least two donors. Raw reads were error-corrected and collapsed into unique sequences by a nearest-neighbor algorithm in which closely related sequences were merged to remove PCR and sequencing errors. Alignment of CDR3 sequences to IMGT reference sequences was used to assign V, D and J gene segments. For a sequence to be retained, a match of at least six nucleotides was required to both a V gene segment and a J gene segment. A rearrangement counted as productive if the CDR3 had no stop codons and remained in frame with V and J, and every other rearrangement counted as non-productive. Following IMGT convention, CDR3 was defined as the stretch from the second conserved V-encoded cysteine to the conserved J-encoded phenylalanine. Sequences without an unambiguous match to a single V gene segment were excluded from the earlier analysis of about 630 of the donors. An earlier analysis of fewer than 650 of the donors classified V segments as functional when productive rearrangements were above 56.7% and as segregating when the standard deviation between donors was above 5%. A statistical classification framework was built to diagnose cytomegalovirus status from the catalog of TCR beta chain sequences. In a later analysis, TCR nucleotide sequences were compared against IMGT/GENE-DB human TR gene sequences so that V and J genes could be assigned. Using the TCRdist pipeline, a later analysis assigned CDR3 sequences along with most-parsimonious VDJ recombination scenarios. In a later analysis, every TCR beta chain was defined by the combination of its CDR3 amino acid sequence and its V-gene family, and reads without a unique V-gene family were dropped. As a way to deal with suspected cross-contamination and a sequencing artifact, a later analysis dropped approximately 590 nucleotide sequences that were highly shared and had low generation probability. In a later analysis, a clonal expansion index for each public chain was calculated from normalized within-repertoire ranks of inferred template counts. A later analysis computed generation probabilities with a VDJ recombination model fitted to out-of-frame rearrangements, and checked the results against IGoR. A later analysis scored TCR-TCR, TCR-HLA and TCR-CMV co-occurrence with hypergeometric tests, applying a repertoire-size bias correction to TCR pairs. To estimate false discovery rates, a later analysis permuted the HLA or CMV assignments 20 times. In a later analysis, co-occurring TCRs were grouped using DBSCAN, and TCRdist sequence similarity was added for clustering within HLA-allele-positive subsets. Co-occurrence clustering excluded repertoires with fewer than 30,000 or more than 120,000 public chains, plus five with anomalous nucleotide sharing. As stored in TCRdb, this immuneACCESS dataset retains in-frame rearrangements with V and J assigned. A fraction of the clones does not appear; measured against another copy, unresolved V genes explain less than half of the discrepancy, and the remainder lacks a known reason. V and J calls and clone size are as listed in that table; D and trimming were resolved from the DNA. The table for this sample lists 100,000 to 150,000 clones; around 67% of them were counted only once. The ten largest clones capture approximately 4.8% of the sample.

Broader findings and caveats from the paper: Because HLA typing was missing for some donors at each locus, association tests included only the typed subset. Across donors, most TCR sequences were observed very rarely, whereas some public TCRs were present in many individuals. A later genetic analysis reported fewer N-insertions in productive TCRs among donors in an Asian-associated ancestry cluster than the roughly 670-donor mean. Some IMGT-functional V segments, including TRBV6-2 and TRBV6-3, could not be told apart with the 87-base-pair reads, so those segments were excluded. The only immune exposure information available for the cohort was CMV serostatus. At a false discovery rate of 0.05, a later analysis linked 16,000 or so TCR beta sequences to specific HLA alleles. In a later analysis, TCR association rates were found to vary across HLA loci, with the most associated TCRs seen for DRB1 alleles and the fewest for HLA-C alleles. In both the original and validation cohorts, the classifier was reported to diagnose cytomegalovirus status with high specificity and sensitivity. In a later analysis, several top co-occurrence clusters were reported to appear linked to parvovirus B19, influenza, CMV and Epstein-Barr virus. In a later analysis, HLA-associated TCR beta chains showed more clonal expansion and lower generation probabilities than non-associated chains that were equally common. A cluster of highly shared sequence variants was judged likely to represent a technical artifact of the sequencing pipeline. A further reported finding was that TCR beta sequences accurately predicted the HLA-A and HLA-B alleles for most subjects in the first cohort. According to a later analysis, most CMV-associated TCR beta chains appeared to be HLA-restricted, and the HLA associations seemed to be driven largely by CMV exposure. Only TCR beta chains were sequenced in this cohort, and the absence of alpha or paired-chain data limited detectable features. In vitro tests confirmed that three of the cytomegalovirus-associated TCR beta chains recognize cytomegalovirus antigens. V-gene and J-gene trimming of TCR beta chains was associated with a missense DCLRE1C variant in a later genetic analysis, and the association was replicated in an independent cohort. When HLA alleles, especially DR and DQ, strongly co-occurred, attributing TCR associations to individual alleles was difficult. Linkage disequilibrium might explain the correlated functional status among segregating V segments, but an unknown experimental factor could not be ruled out. The earlier analysis of approximately 590 of the donors excluded some 15 rarely observed V segments, including chromosome 9 orphons, because counts were too low. An earlier analysis of 587 of the donors showed that most TCR beta V segments appeared in productive rearrangements either about 87% or about 30% of the time, which broadly matched IMGT annotations. A total of fewer than 200 TCR beta chains were listed by the study as associated with cytomegalovirus. Roughly uniform sequencing depth across donors was assumed in presence/absence analyses, although this assumption may not hold. The authors suggested that the approach could potentially be extended to other disease states and immunological phenotypes.

The cohort consisted of 600 or so healthy bone marrow donors. Cohort members were all nominally healthy when sampled, although unrecorded immune exposures were likely present. The donor was CMV seropositive and was included in the group of some 290 seropositive cohort members. A peripheral blood sample was provided by each donor, and peripheral blood mononuclear cells were used for TCR beta sequencing. Genomic DNA extraction from the blood cell samples was performed with the Qiagen DNeasy Blood Extraction Kit. The germline V gene yields MGHRA for CDR1 and YSYEKL for CDR2. The CDR3 goes from the cysteine to the phenylalanine over 15 residues. The entry retains the CDR3 DNA only, 45 bases that are in frame from base 1. Trimming costs V 2 bases and J 1 base, and their ends lie 11 bases apart.

Recombination linked TRBV4-1 to TRBJ1-1, with the D segment identity uncertain. The receptor's source is a man between 60 and 75 years old in good health and CMV-seropositive. The source material was PBMCs. The CDR3 sequence is CASSQWTDTNTEAFF. The nucleotide sequence reads TGCGCCAGCAGCCAATGGACTGATACGAACACTGAAGCTTTCTTT.